These 10 T cell receptor beta chains originate from one sample sequenced in a study of cytomegalovirus exposure and HLA in healthy donors (dated by TCRdb to 2017 to 2019). The method behind the library was the immunoSEQ multiplex PCR assay. The multiplex PCR relied on a mix of 60 forward primers for TCR Vbeta segments and 13 reverse primers for TCR Jbeta segments. Sourced from immuneACCESS, this table was stored by TCRdb with only in-frame sequences that have V and J called. A share of the clones is absent; for the studies checked, an unresolved V gene accounts for under half, and the remainder has no known explanation. The sample data list 110,000 or so clones, and 65% to 80% of these were observed just once. The ten largest clones capture less than 3.5% of the sample. The sequenced sample consisted of PBMCs. The source of these receptors is a female donor in good health and CMV-seronegative.

V and J are TRBV10-1 and TRBJ1-6; 10 bases are a match to TRBD1. The CDR3 consists of 17 residues. V lost 6 bases to trimming and J lost 0 bases; unmatched junction nucleotides: 5. Germline assignment: CDR1 WNHNN and CDR2 SYGVQD (reference sequence). CDR3 region: CASRGQGKSSYNSPLHF. The CDR3, as DNA: TGCGCCAGCAGGGGACAGGGGAAGAGCTCCTATAATTCACCCCTCCACTTT.

The J gene is TRBJ2-1, the V gene TRBV30, with TRBD2 matching 13 bases. The CDR3 is 16 amino acids. CDR1 and CDR2 from the germline V gene are GTSNPN and SVGIG (reference sequence). J gave up 8 bases and V 3 bases, and 10 bases lay outside the gene matches. CDR3 residues: CAWSLGLAGVNDEQFF. As DNA, the CDR3 is TGTGCCTGGAGCCTAGGACTAGCGGGGGTCAACGATGAGCAGTTCTTC.

The rearrangement uses TRBV7-6 and TRBJ2-1; 13 bases agree with TRBD2. This CDR3 region has 15 residues. V lost 1 base and J lost 10; bases outside the gene matches: 4. Germline values: CDR1 SGHVS, CDR2 FNYEAQ. The CDR3 sequence: CASSLGTSGRGEQFF. As DNA, the CDR3 is TGTGCCAGCAGCTTAGGTACTAGCGGGAGGGGGGAGCAGTTCTTC. Filled out from reference TRBV7-6 and TRBJ2-1, the complete variable domain reads GAGVSQSPRYKVTKRGQDVALRCDPISGHVSLYWYRQALGQGPEFLTYFNYEAQQDKSGLPNDRFSAERPEGSISTLTIQRTEQRDSAMYRCASSLGTSGRGEQFFGPGTRLTVL.

As concerns this clone: One end of the junction does not line up with germline, which may come from a read error. The chain uses TRBV10-2 and TRBJ2-5; TRBD2 aligns across 9 bases. Germline CDR1 is WSHSY and CDR2 is SAAADI. The CDR3 runs 13 residues. CDR3 amino acids: CASRAGGREAQYF. The CDR3 nucleotides are TGCGCCAGCAGGGCGGGGGGGCGAGAGGCCCAGTACTTC.

The chain uses TRBV2 and TRBJ1-4, with D unresolved. Trimming removed 8 bases from V and 5 bases from J, with 6 bases in between. The CDR3 contains 11 residues. CDR1 and CDR2 from the germline V gene are SNHLY and FYNNEI. The CDR3 loop is CASLRNEKLFF. Here the CDR3 DNA reads TGTGCCAGCCTTAGAAATGAAAAACTGTTTTTT.

Here the CDR3 DNA reads TGTGCCAGCAGCCTGACAGGGGGAAGGGGTCAGCCCCAGCATTTT. Residues: CASSLTGGRGQPQHF. This chain connects TRBV7-6 to TRBJ1-5; TRBD1 matches 9 bases. Per the germline V gene, CDR1 is SGHVS and CDR2 is FNYEAQ. The CDR3 is made up of 15 amino acids. V gave up 5 bases and J gave up 6 bases; unmatched junction bases: 8. Filled out from reference TRBV7-6 and TRBJ1-5, the complete variable domain reads GAGVSQSPRYKVTKRGQDVALRCDPISGHVSLYWYRQALGQGPEFLTYFNYEAQQDKSGLPNDRFSAERPEGSISTLTIQRTEQRDSAMYRCASSLTGGRGQPQHFGDGTRLSIL.

The chain links TRBV4-1 to TRBJ2-5, with TRBD2 matching over 10 bases. The J call is doubtful: the DNA matches TRBJ2-7 better. Germline V gene data show CDR1 as MGHRA and CDR2 as YSYEKL. This CDR3 spans 17 amino acids. The CDR3, as DNA: TGCGCCAGCTCATTGGGGCTAGCGGGGGACTCCTCCTACGAGCAGTACTTC. It is translated as CASSLGLAGDSSYEQYF.

This chain connects TRBV6-4 to TRBJ1-1; 7 bases agree with TRBD1. The CDR3 is made up of 15 amino acids. Germline CDR1 is MRHNA and CDR2 is SNTAGT. V lost 6 bases and J lost 0; bases outside the gene matches: 7. DNA of the CDR3: TGTGCCAGCAGCAAGGAGGGGGCCATGAACACTGAAGCTTTCTTT. It codes for CASSKEGAMNTEAFF.

This rearrangement joins TRBV21-1 to TRBJ1-6. TRBV21-1 represents a pseudogene. The CDR3 runs to 13 residues. CDR3 sequence (DNA): TGTGCCAGCGGGGGGGAGTATAATTCACCCCTCCACTTT. Amino acids: CASGGEYNSPLHF.

V usage is TRBV7-2 and J usage is TRBJ1-4; 10 positions match TRBD1. Germline-derived CDR1 and CDR2 are SGHTA and FQGNSA. This CDR3 contains 16 residues. V was clipped by 1 base and J by 5 bases; unmatched bases: 4. CDR3 nucleotide sequence: TGTGCCAGCAGCTTAGTTGACAGGGGGCCGAATGAAAAACTGTTTTTT. Protein product: CASSLVDRGPNEKLFF.